The 12 T cell receptor beta chains below come from one sample, sequenced in a study of shared clonotypes between healthy human individuals. Measured with immunoSEQ multiplex PCR; TCRdb has only the in-frame clones, and not every one. The sample includes 760,000 or so clones, about 96% of them seen just once. CD45RO-negative cells were positively selected for CCR7, leaving out terminally differentiated effector memory CD45RA+ cells. The sequenced material came from naive CD8+ T cells sorted from blood. These TCRs come from a man aged 25 to 45 in good health.

CDR3 in amino acids: CASSVDGVSGANVLTF. The CDR3, as DNA: TGTGCCAGCAGCGTAGATGGGGTCTCTGGGGCCAACGTCCTGACTTTC. This rearrangement joins TRBV9 to TRBJ2-6; D gene unclear. The CDR3 length is 16 residues. Germline V CDR1 and CDR2: SGDLS, YYNGEE. V was pared by 0 bases and J by 0 bases, with 7 bases between.

This sequence joins TRBV4-2 and TRBJ2-7; 10 bases are shared with TRBD1. Germline V gene sequence: CDR1 LGHNA, CDR2 YNFKEQ. V trimming: 2 bases; J trimming: 7 bases; junction bases outside the gene matches: 5. The CDR3 is made up of 14 amino acids. The CDR3 reads CASSQKDRGGEQYF. The CDR3 DNA reads as TGTGCCAGCAGCCAAAAGGACAGGGGGGGTGAGCAGTACTTC.

The rearrangement uses TRBV5-4 and TRBJ2-1; D not certain. Germline CDR1 is SGHNT and CDR2 is YYREEE (reference sequence). The V gene lost 3 bases and the J gene lost 5 bases, with 9 bases spanning the gap. CDR3 length: 13 residues. The CDR3 sequence is CASSSRQDNEQFF. CDR3 DNA sequence: TGTGCCAGCAGCTCACGACAAGACAATGAGCAGTTCTTC.

V gene TRBV7-2 combines with J gene TRBJ1-5, with 10 nucleotides matching TRBD1. The CDR3 is 16 amino acids. Unmatched junction bases numbered 11, after V lost 5 bases and J lost 7 bases. Germline CDR1 SGHTA, CDR2 FQGNSA. The CDR3 DNA sequence: TGTGCCAGCAGCCCTACCGGGACAGGGGCGCGGCAGCCCCAGCATTTT. Its protein product is CASSPTGTGARQPQHF.

The V gene is TRBV29-1, the J gene TRBJ2-7; possible D gene TRBD1, 6 bases. V dropped 1 base and J dropped 4 bases, with 20 bases sitting between them. The CDR3 runs to 16 residues. In germline, CDR1 is SQVTM, CDR2 ANQGSEA. This chain's CDR3 is CSVEVAGTSVRYEQYF. The CDR3 DNA reads TGCAGCGTTGAAGTGGCCGGGACATCGGTCAGGTACGAGCAGTACTTC.

The rearrangement links TRBV12-5 to TRBJ2-2; possibly TRBD1 for D (5 bases). Looked up from germline, CDR1 is LGHNT and CDR2 is FRNRAP. This CDR3 spans 15 amino acids. V was clipped by 1 base and J by 3 bases, with 9 bases between them. The CDR3 protein is CASGLGQGYTGELFF. CDR3 bases: TGTGCTAGTGGTTTGGGGCAGGGTTACACCGGGGAGCTGTTTTTT.

V and J are TRBV28 and TRBJ2-7, with TRBD2 as a possible D gene (6 bases). The CDR3 extends over 14 amino acids. V dropped 3 bases and J dropped 2 bases, with 11 bases sitting between them. Germline V gives CDR1 MDHEN, CDR2 SYDVKM. In DNA, the CDR3 is TGTGCCAGCAGTTTTGGAGGGGCCGCCTACGAGCAGTACTTC. It is translated as CASSFGGAAYEQYF.

This clone was recorded once. The chain carries TRBV9 and TRBJ2-2; no clear D. Germline lookup yields CDR1 SGDLS and CDR2 YYNGEE. The ends were cut back, 1 base at V and 6 bases at J, with 13 bases in the middle. The CDR3 is 15 residues long. The CDR3 DNA reads as TGTGCCAGCAGCGTAAAATTTGATCCGGCCGGGGAGCTGTTTTTT. Its translation is CASSVKFDPAGELFF.

The chain employs TRBV15 and TRBJ2-6; no clear D. V lost 3 bases and J 2 bases, leaving 23 bases between the germline ends. This CDR3 is 20 amino acids long. Germline lookup yields CDR1 LNHNV and CDR2 YYDKDF (reference sequence). This CDR3 is CATSSPLRSIGAAGANVLTF. The CDR3 region has the DNA TGTGCCACCAGCAGTCCCTTGAGGTCCATAGGAGCCGCTGGGGCCAACGTCCTGACTTTC.

The gene calls are TRBV5-6 and TRBJ1-2; D is undetermined. Germline CDR1 and CDR2: SGHDT and YYEEEE. With 0 bases removed from V and 0 bases from J, the gap between germline ends came to 9 bases. The CDR3 contains 15 residues. The CDR3 reads CASSLDGGTNYGYTF. In nucleotides, the CDR3 is TGTGCCAGCAGCTTGGACGGCGGAACTAACTATGGCTACACCTTC.

V is TRBV9 and J is TRBJ1-1; D is unresolved. CDR1 SGDLS and CDR2 YYNGEE come from the germline V gene. The CDR3 is 13 residues long. V lost 2 bases, J lost 4 bases, and 9 bases lay in between. This chain's CDR3 is CASSVIWGTEAFF. CDR3 nucleotide sequence: TGTGCCAGCAGCGTTATCTGGGGCACTGAAGCTTTCTTT.

The CDR3 DNA sequence: TGCAGCGTTGAAGCCTCTCTTGCGGGAGCGTCCTACGAGCAGTACTTC. This gives the protein CSVEASLAGASYEQYF. The chain is built from TRBV29-1 and TRBJ2-7; 7 bases are a match to TRBD2. After removal of 1 base from V and 1 base from J, the junction contained 10 bases not matched to a gene. CDR1 is SQVTM, CDR2 ANQGSEA, per germline. This CDR3 comprises 16 residues.